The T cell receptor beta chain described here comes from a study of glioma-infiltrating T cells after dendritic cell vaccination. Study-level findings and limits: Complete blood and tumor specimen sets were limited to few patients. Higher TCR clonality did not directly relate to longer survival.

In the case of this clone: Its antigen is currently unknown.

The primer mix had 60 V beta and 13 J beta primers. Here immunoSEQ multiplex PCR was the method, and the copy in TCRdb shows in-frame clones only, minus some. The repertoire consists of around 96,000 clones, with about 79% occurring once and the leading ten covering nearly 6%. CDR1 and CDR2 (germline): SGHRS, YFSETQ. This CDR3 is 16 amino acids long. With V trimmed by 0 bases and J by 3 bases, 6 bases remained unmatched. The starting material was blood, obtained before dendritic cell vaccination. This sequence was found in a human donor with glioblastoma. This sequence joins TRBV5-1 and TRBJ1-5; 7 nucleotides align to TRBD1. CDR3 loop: CASSLGGTAYNQPQHF. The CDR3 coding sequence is TGCGCCAGCAGCTTGGGGGGGACAGCTTACAATCAGCCCCAGCATTTT.